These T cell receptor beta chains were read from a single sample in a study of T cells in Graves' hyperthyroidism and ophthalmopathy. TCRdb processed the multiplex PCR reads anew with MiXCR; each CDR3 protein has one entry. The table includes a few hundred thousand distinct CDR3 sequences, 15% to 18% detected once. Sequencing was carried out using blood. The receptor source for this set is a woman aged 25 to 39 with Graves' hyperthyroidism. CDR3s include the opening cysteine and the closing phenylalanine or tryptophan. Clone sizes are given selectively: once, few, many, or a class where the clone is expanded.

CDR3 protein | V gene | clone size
CATREALRTDTQYF | TRBV15 | few
CASSSRGYGTDTQYF | TRBV28 | many
CASSLAGPTYGYTF | TRBV27 | NA
CASSLGLGVNTGELFF | TRBV5-5 | many
CSVETGGIGEQYF | TRBV29-1 | many
CASKSGRATDNEQFF | TRBV6-1 | few
CASSWVGSGNTIYF | TRBV7-8 | NA
CSARVEAREGLYEQFF | TRBV20-1 | NA
CSVEVRGPGRDEQFF | TRBV29-1 | many
CASRALLRYEQYF | TRBV6-1 | many
CASSLGQGSDTQYF | TRBV13 | many
CASKYGTSGMDEQFF | TRBV27 | many
CASSLSAPDTGELFF | TRBV7-9 | few
CAWSPGQETQYF | TRBV30 | few
CASSRPGQGDTEAFF | TRBV6-1 | many
CATSRDFSGTDTQYF | TRBV15 | many
CSAKGYGGSFLNTGELFF | TRBV20-1 | NA
CASSTRLAGASYEQYF | TRBV12-3/TRBV12-4 | many
CALLGWGTDNEQFF | TRBV7-9 | many
CASARSLVSVYGYTF | TRBV12-3/TRBV12-4 | NA
CASSQDTSGLGTDTQYF | TRBV4-1 | few
CSARTSGSDFYEQYF | TRBV20-1 | many
CASSAVGNQPQHF | TRBV18 | many
CASSSKGGDNSPLHF | TRBV5-1 | few
CASSWGAGDAYNEQFF | TRBV5-1 | many
CASSQDQNGGNTEAFF | TRBV3-1 | many
CASSFAGSTYTQYF | TRBV12-3/TRBV12-4 | NA
CASSQSRAGGPFEQYF | TRBV14 | many
CASSSNRVGDPEAFF | TRBV9 | many
CASSINRGYYGYTF | TRBV7-9 | NA
CASSLVSGSVADTQYF | TRBV5-1 | many
CASSEGTGSEKLFF | TRBV2 | NA
CSAASPGQGVTEAFF | TRBV20-1 | many
CSARRQGKNTIYF | TRBV20-1 | NA
CASSPRGSAGGSGYNEQFF | TRBV5-1 | NA
CSARETGQPQHF | TRBV20-1 | NA
CASSGDFWTGELFF | TRBV6-1 | NA
CATSDINSGDAMETQYF | TRBV24-1 | few
CASRDTGPYNEQFF | TRBV2 | many
CASSLRTGAADTQYF | TRBV7-9 | NA
CASSYGTTSYNEQFF | TRBV7-3 | NA
CASSYSGAGSYEQYF | TRBV6-2/TRBV6-3 | many
CASSRRTPTNQPQHF | TRBV28 | many
CASSYQHQSTPLHF | TRBV6-5 | NA
CASSESPVETQYF | TRBV10-2 | NA
CAAKHATSGSFREEAYNEQFF | TRBV10-3 | NA
CASSSPPTGFDEQFF | TRBV5-4 | NA
CATSRVVADNQPQHF | TRBV15 | few
CASSQDPLAGEKETQYF | TRBV3-1 | few
CSATDSGRVEQYF | TRBV20-1 | once
CASSSPPGTIHYNEQFF | TRBV7-9 | NA
CAWKRDRGLYGYTF | TRBV30 | many